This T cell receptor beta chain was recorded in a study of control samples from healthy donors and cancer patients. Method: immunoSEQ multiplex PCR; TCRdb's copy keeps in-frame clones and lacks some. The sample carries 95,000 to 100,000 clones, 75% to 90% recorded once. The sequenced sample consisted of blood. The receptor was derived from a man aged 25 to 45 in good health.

CDR3 nucleotide sequence: TGTGCCACCTCCCGCCTGACAGTGACGAACACCGGGGAGCTGTTTTTT. Protein sequence: CATSRLTVTNTGELFF. The rearrangement joins TRBV24-1 to TRBJ2-2; D may be TRBD1 (5 bases). V lost 9 bases to trimming and J lost 0 bases, with 16 bases between them. The CDR3 length is 16 residues. Germline V gives CDR1 KGHDR, CDR2 SFDVKD.